This is a list of T cell receptor beta chains from one sample in a study of T cells in Graves' hyperthyroidism and ophthalmopathy. TCRdb independently ran MiXCR on the multiplex PCR reads; one entry per CDR3 protein. This sample yields 250,000 to 350,000 distinct CDR3 sequences, of which approximately 15% are seen a single time; around 58% belongs to the top ten. The specimen was blood. The source of these receptors is a woman in her sixties or seventies with Graves' ophthalmopathy. Both conserved end residues are part of each CDR3. D genes are given only for firm matches. Rows give clone size only sometimes, using once, few, many, or a class for an expanded clone.

j_gene | d_gene | len | v_gene | abundance | CDR3aa | CDR3nt
TRBJ2-1 | TRBD2 | 15 | TRBV7-2 | many | CASSPRLAEDNEQFF | TGTGCCAGCAGCCCAAGACTAGCGGAGGACAATGAGCAGTTCTTC
TRBJ1-1 | . | 14 | TRBV6-1 | few | CASSEAGVRTEAFF | TGTGCCAGCAGTGAAGCCGGGGTGCGCACTGAAGCTTTCTTT
TRBJ2-3 | . | 13 | TRBV7-2 | many | CASTLMGGNTQYF | TGTGCCAGCACCCTAATGGGGGGAAATACGCAGTATTTT
TRBJ2-7 | TRBD1 | 14 | TRBV27 | many | CASREGQGSYEQYF | TGTGCCAGCAGGGAGGGACAGGGTTCCTACGAGCAGTACTTC
TRBJ1-1 | . | 9 | TRBV24-1 | many | CATSALLFF | TGTGCCACCAGTGCCCTCCTCTTCTTT
TRBJ2-7 | . | 13 | TRBV2 | many | CASTREREYEQYF | TGTGCCAGCACCCGGGAGCGAGAGTACGAGCAGTACTTC
TRBJ2-7 | TRBD1 | 13 | TRBV29-1 | many | CSVERGTGREQYF | TGCAGCGTTGAACGGGGGACAGGGCGCGAGCAGTACTTC
TRBJ1-4 | TRBD1 | 14 | TRBV10-1 | . | CASRLRTGEVKLFF | TGCGCCAGCAGGCTACGGACAGGGGAAGTAAAACTGTTTTTT
TRBJ2-7 | . | 17 | TRBV4-1 | many | CASSQGPGRRELYEQYF | TGCGCCAGCAGCCAAGGCCCCGGTCGCAGGGAGCTCTACGAGCAGTACTTC
TRBJ2-2 | TRBD1 | 12 | TRBV7-9 | few | CASSLDRGRLFF | TGTGCCAGCAGCCTTGACAGGGGGCGACTGTTTTTT
TRBJ2-1 | . | 14 | TRBV30 | many | CAWKFAGSGNEQFF | TGTGCCTGGAAGTTCGCGGGATCTGGCAATGAGCAGTTCTTC